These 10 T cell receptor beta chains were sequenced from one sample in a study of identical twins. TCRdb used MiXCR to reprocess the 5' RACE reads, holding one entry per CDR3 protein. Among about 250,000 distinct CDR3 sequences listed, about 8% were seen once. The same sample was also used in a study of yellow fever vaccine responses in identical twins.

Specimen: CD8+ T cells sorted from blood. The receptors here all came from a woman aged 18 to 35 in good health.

This CDR3 is CASSVSLGQQETQYF. The CDR3 DNA reads as TGTGCCAGCAGCGTGTCGCTAGGACAGCAAGAGACCCAGTACTTC. This chain links TRBV9 with TRBJ2-5; D might be TRBD1 (6 bases). Trimming shortened V by 2 bases and J by 2 bases, and 13 bases separated the two germline ends. The CDR3 consists of 15 residues. CDR1 is SGDLS and CDR2 is YYNGEE in the germline V gene. Full variable domain (rest looked up from reference TRBV9 and TRBJ2-5): DSGVTQTPKHLITATGQRVTLRCSPRSGDLSVYWYQQSLDQGLQFLIQYYNGEERAKGNILERFSAQQFPDLHSELNLSSLELGDSALYFCASSVSLGQQETQYFGPGTRLLVL.

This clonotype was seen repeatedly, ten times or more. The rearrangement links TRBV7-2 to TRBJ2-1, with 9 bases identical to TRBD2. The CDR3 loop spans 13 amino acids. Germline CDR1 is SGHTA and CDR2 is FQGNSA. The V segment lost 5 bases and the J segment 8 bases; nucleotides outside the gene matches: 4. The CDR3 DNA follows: TGTGCCAGCAGCCCGGGACTAGCCTATGAGCAGTTCTTC. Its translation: CASSPGLAYEQFF. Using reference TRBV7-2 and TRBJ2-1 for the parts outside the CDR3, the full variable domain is GAGVSQSPSNKVTEKGKDVELRCDPISGHTALYWYRQSLGQGLEFLIYFQGNSAPDKSGLPSDRFSAERTGGSVSTLTIQRTQQEDSAVYLCASSPGLAYEQFFGPGTRLTVL.

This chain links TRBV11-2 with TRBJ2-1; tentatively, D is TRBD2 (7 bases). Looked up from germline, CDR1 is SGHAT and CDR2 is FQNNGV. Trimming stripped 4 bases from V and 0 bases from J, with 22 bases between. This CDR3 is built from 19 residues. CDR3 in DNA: TGTGCCAGCAGCTCGGGGGCTAGCGGCACTCCCAGCTCCTACAATGAGCAGTTCTTC. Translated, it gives CASSSGASGTPSSYNEQFF.

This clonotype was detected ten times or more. The CDR3 DNA sequence: TGTGCCAGCAGTAACCCGGGACAGGGGTCCGCCGGGGAGCTGTTTTTT. Its protein is CASSNPGQGSAGELFF. V and J are TRBV6-2 or TRBV6-3 and TRBJ2-2; 10 positions match TRBD1. The CDR3 runs to 16 residues. V lost 5 bases to trimming and J lost 6 bases; unmatched junction nucleotides: 9. Germline V gives CDR1 MNHEY, CDR2 SVGEGT.

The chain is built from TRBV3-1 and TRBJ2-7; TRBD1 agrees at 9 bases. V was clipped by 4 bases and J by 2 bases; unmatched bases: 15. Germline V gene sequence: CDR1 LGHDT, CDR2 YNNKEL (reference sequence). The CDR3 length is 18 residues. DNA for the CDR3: TGTGCCAGCAGCCCACCGGGACAGGGAAATTTTGAAGCCTACGAGCAGTACTTC. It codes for CASSPPGQGNFEAYEQYF.

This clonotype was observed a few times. In nucleotides, the CDR3 is TGTGCCACCAGCAGAGTGCAGACGGCTACCTACGAGCAGTACTTC. It yields the protein CATSRVQTATYEQYF. V usage is TRBV15 and J usage is TRBJ2-7; no definite D call. Trimming took 1 base from V and 2 from J, leaving 12 bases between them. This CDR3 has 15 amino acids. Per the germline V gene, CDR1 is LNHNV and CDR2 is YYDKDF (reference sequence).

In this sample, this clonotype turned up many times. CDR3 amino acids: CASGSDNRGRLNTEAFF. CDR3 nucleotides: TGTGCTAGTGGTTCGGATAACAGGGGGCGTCTGAACACTGAAGCTTTCTTT. J is TRBJ1-1 and V is TRBV12-5; 9 bases are a match to TRBD1. With 4 bases clipped from V and 0 bases from J, the junction kept 9 bases outside the gene matches. The CDR3 covers 17 residues. Germline assignment: CDR1 LGHNT and CDR2 FRNRAP.

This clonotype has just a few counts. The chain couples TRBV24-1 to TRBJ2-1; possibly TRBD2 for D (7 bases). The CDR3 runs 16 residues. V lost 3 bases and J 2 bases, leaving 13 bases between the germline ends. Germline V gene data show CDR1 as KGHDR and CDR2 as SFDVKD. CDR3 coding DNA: TGTGCCACCAGTGATCCCACAGGGAGGGCCTACAATGAGCAGTTCTTC. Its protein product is CATSDPTGRAYNEQFF.

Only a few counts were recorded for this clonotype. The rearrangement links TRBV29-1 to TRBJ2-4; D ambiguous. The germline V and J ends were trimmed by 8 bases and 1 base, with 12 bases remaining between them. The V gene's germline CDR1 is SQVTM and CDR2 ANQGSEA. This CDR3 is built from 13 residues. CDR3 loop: CSSLSGAKNIQYF. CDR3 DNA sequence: TGCAGCAGCCTCAGTGGGGCCAAAAACATTCAGTACTTC.

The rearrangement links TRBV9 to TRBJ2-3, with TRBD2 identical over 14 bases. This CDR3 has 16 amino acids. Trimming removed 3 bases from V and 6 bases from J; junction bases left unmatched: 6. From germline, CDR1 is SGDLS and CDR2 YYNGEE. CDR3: CASSALTSGGADTQYF. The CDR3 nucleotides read TGTGCCAGCAGCGCCCTGACTAGCGGGGGGGCCGATACGCAGTATTTT. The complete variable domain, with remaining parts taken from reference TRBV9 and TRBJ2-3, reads DSGVTQTPKHLITATGQRVTLRCSPRSGDLSVYWYQQSLDQGLQFLIQYYNGEERAKGNILERFSAQQFPDLHSELNLSSLELGDSALYFCASSALTSGGADTQYFGPGTRLTVL.